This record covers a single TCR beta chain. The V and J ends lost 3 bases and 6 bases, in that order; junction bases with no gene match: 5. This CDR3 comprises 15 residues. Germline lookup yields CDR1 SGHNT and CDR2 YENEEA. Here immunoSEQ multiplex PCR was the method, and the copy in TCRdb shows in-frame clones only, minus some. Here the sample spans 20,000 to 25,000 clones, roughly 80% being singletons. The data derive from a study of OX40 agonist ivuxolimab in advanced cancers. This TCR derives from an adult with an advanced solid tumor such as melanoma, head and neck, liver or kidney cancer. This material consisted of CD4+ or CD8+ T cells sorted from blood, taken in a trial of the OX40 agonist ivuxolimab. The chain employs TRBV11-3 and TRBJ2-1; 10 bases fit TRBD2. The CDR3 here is CASSFTSGEGNEQFF. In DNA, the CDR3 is TGTGCCAGCAGCTTTACTAGCGGGGAGGGCAATGAGCAGTTCTTC. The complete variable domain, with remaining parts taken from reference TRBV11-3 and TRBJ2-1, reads EAGVVQSPRYKIIEKKQPVAFWCNPISGHNTLYWYLQNLGQGPELLIRYENEEAVDDSQLPKDRFSAERLKGVDSTLKIQPAELGDSAVYLCASSFTSGEGNEQFFGPGTRLTVL.